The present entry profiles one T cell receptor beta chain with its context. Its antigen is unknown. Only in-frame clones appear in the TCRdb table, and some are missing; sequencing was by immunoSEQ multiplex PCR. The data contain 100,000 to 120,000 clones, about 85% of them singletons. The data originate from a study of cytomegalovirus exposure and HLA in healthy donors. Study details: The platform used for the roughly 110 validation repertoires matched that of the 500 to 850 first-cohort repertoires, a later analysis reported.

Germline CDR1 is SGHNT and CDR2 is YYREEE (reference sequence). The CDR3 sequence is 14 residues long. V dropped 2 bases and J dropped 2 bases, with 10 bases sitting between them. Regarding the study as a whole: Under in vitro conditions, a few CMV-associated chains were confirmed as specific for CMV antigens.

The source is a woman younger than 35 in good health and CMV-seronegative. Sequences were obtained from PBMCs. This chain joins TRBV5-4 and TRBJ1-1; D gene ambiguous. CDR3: CASSFRGGNTEAFF. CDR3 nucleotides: TGTGCCAGCAGCTTTCGCGGTGGAAACACTGAAGCTTTCTTT.